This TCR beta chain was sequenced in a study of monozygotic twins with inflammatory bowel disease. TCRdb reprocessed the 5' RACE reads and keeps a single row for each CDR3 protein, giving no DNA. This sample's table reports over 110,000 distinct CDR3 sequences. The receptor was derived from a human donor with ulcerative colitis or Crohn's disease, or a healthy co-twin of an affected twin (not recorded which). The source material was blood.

The CDR3 is CASSLEGVQIGDIQYF. The J gene is TRBJ2-4, the V gene TRBV5-1; the TRBD2 assignment by TCRdb is unverifiable without DNA. Germline loops: CDR1 SGHRS, CDR2 YFSETQ. The CDR3 spans 16 residues.